The clone carrying this T cell receptor beta chain has more than one count but fewer than ten. This entry belongs to a study of graft-versus-host responses after intestinal transplantation. Points from the study as a whole: High graft-versus-host to host-versus-graft T cell clonal ratios marked allografts of patients with graft-donor macrochimerism. Among recipient marrow samples, GvH clones were found; some appeared first in ileum or blood.

Sorted after the reaction were proliferating CFSE-low CD3+CD4+ and CD3+CD8+ responders. TCRdb keeps only in-frame clones here, not all; method: immunoSEQ multiplex PCR. The sample has 20,000 to 25,000 clones; around 56% are singletons. This TCR was recovered from a human patient who received an intestinal transplant. The sequencing here drew on alloreactive CD4+ T cells from a mixed lymphocyte reaction culture, taken before intestinal transplant. Subset in this sample: CFSE-low proliferating T cells sorted from approximately 6-day pre-transplant mixed lymphocyte reaction (GvH or HvG direction).

CDR3 nucleotides: TGTGCCATCAGTGAGCCGACGGACAGGGGTAGAGGGACCCAGCAAGAGACCCAGTACTTC. Protein: CAISEPTDRGRGTQQETQYF. This chain links TRBV10-3 with TRBJ2-5, with TRBD1 matching over 9 bases. V was pared by 2 bases and J by 2 bases, with 18 bases of the junction left unmatched. The germline gives CDR1 ENHRY, CDR2 SYGVKD. This CDR3 contains 20 residues.